Given below is one T cell receptor (beta chain) in context. The sample originates from a study of blood T cell repertoires in COVID-19. Study overall: From T cells, B-cell-depleted T cells, or PBMCs came the material, which was cDNA or gDNA.

Here immunoSEQ multiplex PCR was the method, and the copy in TCRdb shows in-frame clones only, minus some. The table records about 160,000 clones, 82% of them present only once. Trimming removed 3 bases at V and 0 bases at J, with 13 bases between. CDR1 is SGDLS and CDR2 is YYNGEE in the germline V gene. This CDR3 comprises 17 residues. The J gene is TRBJ1-6, the V gene TRBV9; D remains ambiguous. The receptor comes from a man in his sixties who had recovered from COVID-19. The sample was PBMCs or T cells enriched from blood (not recorded which). CDR3 residues: CASSATAGSSYNSPLHF. The DNA of the CDR3 is TGTGCCAGCAGCGCAACGGCGGGGAGCTCCTATAATTCACCCCTCCACTTT.